Below, 27 T cell receptor beta chains from the same sample are listed, as sequenced in a study of shared clonotypes between healthy human individuals. Repertoires were generated with immunoSEQ multiplex PCR, while TCRdb's copy carries only in-frame clones and drops some. Here the sample spans 170,000 or so clones, roughly 70% being singletons. The source material was memory CD4+ T cells sorted from blood. Subset here: CD45RA-negative fraction. All receptors derive from a man aged 25 to 40 in good health.

This rearrangement joins TRBV5-4 to TRBJ2-5; 9 nucleotides agree with TRBD1. The germline CDR1 and CDR2 sequences are SGHNT and YYREEE (reference sequence). The CDR3 contains 15 residues. V was clipped by 0 bases and J by 3 bases; unmatched bases: 3. In nucleotides, the CDR3 is TGTGCCAGCAGCTTGGTTGGGACAGGGAAAGAGACCCAGTACTTC. This translates into CASSLVGTGKETQYF.

Concerning this clone: It is likely a read error: a sequence one base away is far more abundant. The V call is TRBV9, the J call TRBJ2-7; 7 bases are shared with TRBD2. The CDR3 is 15 amino acids. Per germline, CDR1 SGDLS and CDR2 YYNGEE. The CDR3: CTSSEGTTSTYEQYF. The CDR3 nucleotides are TGTACCAGCAGCGAAGGGACTACCTCAACCTACGAGCAGTACTTC.

The DNA for the CDR3 is TGTGCCAGCAGCTCCCAGCGGGAGGCCTTGGGTAGGGAGCAGTTCTTC. Protein: CASSSQREALGREQFF. The chain is built from TRBV11-2 and TRBJ2-1; 9 nucleotides agree with TRBD2. Per the germline V gene, CDR1 is SGHAT and CDR2 is FQNNGV. There are 16 residues in the CDR3. V gave up 4 bases and J gave up 10 bases; unmatched junction bases: 14. Using reference TRBV11-2 and TRBJ2-1 for the parts outside the CDR3, the full variable domain is EAGVAQSPRYKIIEKRQSVAFWCNPISGHATLYWYQQILGQGPKLLIQFQNNGVVDDSQLPKDRFSAERLKGVDSTLKIQPAKLEDSAVYLCASSSQREALGREQFFGPGTRLTVL.

J is TRBJ1-2 and V is TRBV7-2; possibly TRBD1 for D (6 bases). CDR3 length: 14 residues. V lost 1 base to trimming and J lost 6 bases, with 12 bases between them. The germline gives CDR1 SGHTA, CDR2 FQGNSA. This chain's CDR3 is CASSLVTGKDGYTF. The CDR3 nucleotides are TGTGCCAGCAGCTTAGTAACAGGGAAGGATGGCTACACCTTC.

Written as DNA, the CDR3 is TGTGCCAGCAGCAAACTCCCCAGGGACGAGCAGTACTTC. Protein: CASSKLPRDEQYF. The chain recombines TRBV21-1 with TRBJ2-7; TRBD1, the table's D call, was not compared with the DNA. TRBV21-1 is tagged as a pseudogene. This CDR3 is 13 amino acids long.

The gene calls are TRBV28 and TRBJ1-2; D gene ambiguous. V dropped 4 bases and J dropped 6 bases, with 15 bases sitting between them. Germline loops: CDR1 MDHEN, CDR2 SYDVKM. This CDR3 spans 14 amino acids. This CDR3 reads CASSYGSGSDGYTF. CDR3 DNA sequence: TGTGCCAGCAGTTACGGCTCGGGATCGGATGGCTACACCTTC.

There are a few counts of this clone. The chain couples TRBV4-1 to TRBJ2-1, with 10 bases lining up with TRBD2. With 5 bases clipped from V and 6 bases from J, the junction kept 16 bases outside the gene matches. The CDR3 extends over 18 amino acids. CDR1 and CDR2 (germline): MGHRA, YSYEKL. The CDR3 spells CASSFSLSGTSASNEQFF. CDR3 nucleotide sequence: TGCGCCAGCAGCTTTTCACTCTCCGGGACTAGCGCTTCCAATGAGCAGTTCTTC.

This chain connects TRBV6-1 to TRBJ2-2; no reliable D call. The CDR3 has 14 residues. Trimming took 0 bases from V and 1 from J, leaving 3 bases between them. Germline CDR1 MNHNS, CDR2 SASEGT. The CDR3 DNA sequence: TGTGCCAGCAGTGAAGCCGGGAACACCGGGGAGCTGTTTTTT. Translated: CASSEAGNTGELFF.

This chain uses TRBV5-5 with TRBJ1-4, with TRBD1 as a possible D gene (5 bases). Trimming stripped 4 bases from V and 8 bases from J, with 18 bases between. The CDR3 runs 15 residues. The V gene's germline CDR1 is SGHKS and CDR2 YYEKEE (reference sequence). Here the CDR3 reads CASSGTGGVGEKLFF. The CDR3 DNA reads TGTGCCAGCAGCGGTACGGGGGGAGTGGGAGAAAAACTGTTTTTT.

This sequence joins TRBV5-4 and TRBJ2-1, with 9 bases aligning to TRBD2. The CDR3 spans 17 residues. The junction had 21 bases not matched to a gene; V was cut back by 4 bases and J by 13 bases. CDR1 and CDR2 from the germline V gene are SGHNT and YYREEE (reference sequence). The CDR3 nucleotides are TGTGCCAGCAGCAAACCGACTAGCGGTATGTCGGACCCTGTTCAGTTCTTC. As protein: CASSKPTSGMSDPVQFF.

The J gene is TRBJ2-2, the V gene TRBV18, with 8 positions matching TRBD1. The CDR3 runs to 14 residues. With 3 bases clipped from V and 6 bases from J, the junction kept 3 bases outside the gene matches. The germline gives CDR1 KGHSH, CDR2 LQKENI. The CDR3 protein is CASSPQQGAGELFF. The CDR3 DNA sequence: TGTGCCAGCTCACCGCAACAGGGGGCCGGGGAGCTGTTTTTT.

J is TRBJ2-3 and V is TRBV6-5; tentatively, D is TRBD1 (5 bases). Germline V gives CDR1 MNHEY, CDR2 SVGAGI. The CDR3 runs to 12 residues. With 6 bases removed from V and 2 bases from J, the gap between germline ends came to 6 bases. CDR3 sequence: CASRTDTDTQYF. The CDR3, as DNA: TGTGCCAGCAGGACAGACACAGATACGCAGTATTTT.

The chain has TRBV11-3 and TRBJ2-1; D not certain. Germline V gene data show CDR1 as SGHNT and CDR2 as YENEEA. Trimming stripped 5 bases from V and 4 bases from J, with 9 bases between. The CDR3 runs to 13 residues. This CDR3 is CASSQSQYNEQFF. CDR3 DNA: TGTGCCAGCAGCCAAAGTCAGTACAATGAGCAGTTCTTC.

V gene TRBV4-2 combines with J gene TRBJ1-2; D ambiguous. V was shortened by 0 bases and J by 1 base, with 9 bases between the two germline ends. Germline CDR1 LGHNA, CDR2 YNFKEQ. The CDR3 runs to 15 residues. This chain's CDR3 is CASSQEIVGNYGYTF. The CDR3, as DNA: TGTGCCAGCAGCCAAGAGATTGTGGGTAACTATGGCTACACCTTC.

V gene TRBV14 combines with J gene TRBJ1-2, with TRBD1 matching over 10 bases. J was trimmed by 6 bases and V by 6 bases; bases with no gene match: 10. This CDR3 comprises 15 residues. Germline lookup yields CDR1 SGHDN and CDR2 FVKESK. CDR3 coding DNA: TGTGCCAGCAGTAACGCCGGGACAGGGGCCCATGGCTACACCTTC. Amino acids: CASSNAGTGAHGYTF.

The table lists this clone with a few counts. This rearrangement joins TRBV25-1 to TRBJ2-1; D remains unclear. V was shortened by 2 bases and J by 8 bases, with 4 bases between the two germline ends. CDR1 and CDR2 from the germline V gene are MGHDK and SYGVNS. The length of the CDR3 is 11 residues. CDR3 amino acids: CASSESYEQFF. The CDR3 region has the DNA TGTGCCAGCAGTGAAAGTTATGAGCAGTTCTTC. The whole variable domain, filled in from reference TRBV25-1 and TRBJ2-1, reads EADIYQTPRYLVIGTGKKITLECSQTMGHDKMYWYQQDPGMELHLIHYSYGVNSTEKGDLSSESTVSRIRTEHFPLTLESARPSHTSQYLCASSESYEQFFGPGTRLTVL.

This clone was detected only once. V usage is TRBV5-1 and J usage is TRBJ2-7, with 9 bases lining up with TRBD1. This CDR3 region has 15 residues. With 6 bases clipped from V and 6 bases from J, the junction kept 13 bases outside the gene matches. Germline V gene lookup returns CDR1 SGHRS and CDR2 YFSETQ. As DNA, the CDR3 is TGCGCCAGCACCTACGATCAAACAGGGGGCTCCGAGCAGTACTTC. Translated, it gives CASTYDQTGGSEQYF.

The chain carries TRBV5-6 and TRBJ2-6; no reliable D call. The CDR3 loop spans 16 amino acids. Trimming cost V 2 bases and J 0 bases, with 9 bases left between them. CDR1 and CDR2 from the germline V gene are SGHDT and YYEEEE. The CDR3 bases are TGTGCCAGCAGCTTACCCCCTAACTCTGGGGCCAACGTCCTGACTTTC. It specifies CASSLPPNSGANVLTF.

This clone was counted a single time. The rearrangement uses TRBV30 and TRBJ1-5; the D gene is possibly TRBD1 (6 bases). Germline CDR1 is GTSNPN and CDR2 is SVGIG (reference sequence). Trimming stripped 2 bases from V and 7 bases from J, with 18 bases between. This CDR3 spans 15 amino acids. CDR3 nucleotides: TGTGCCTGGAGTTCCAGGGGAGGGGCAGGACAGCCCCAGCATTTT. It codes for CAWSSRGGAGQPQHF. Combining the CDR3 with reference TRBV30 and TRBJ1-5 gives the whole variable domain SQTIHQWPATLVQPVGSPLSLECTVEGTSNPNLYWYRQAAGRGLQLLFYSVGIGQISSEVPQNLSASRPQDRQFILSSKKLLLSDSGFYLCAWSSRGGAGQPQHFGDGTRLSIL.

This clone was picked up one time. V gene TRBV7-2 combines with J gene TRBJ2-7; either TRBD1 or TRBD2 may fit D (7 bases each). This CDR3 region has 14 residues. CDR1 SGHTA and CDR2 FQGNSA come from the germline V gene. V was pared by 0 bases and J by 7 bases, with 13 bases between. The CDR3 DNA reads TGTGCCAGCAGCTTAGCGGGAGGGGGCTTGGAGCAGTACTTC. Translated: CASSLAGGGLEQYF.

This chain uses TRBV5-1 with TRBJ2-3; 10 positions match TRBD2. The V and J ends lost 0 bases and 4 bases, in that order; junction bases with no gene match: 5. CDR3 size: 16 residues. The germline V gene encodes CDR1 SGHRS and CDR2 YFSETQ. CDR3 sequence (DNA): TGCGCCAGCAGCTTGGCCGGGACTAGCGATCCAGATACGCAGTATTTT. It codes for CASSLAGTSDPDTQYF.

CDR3 amino acids: CAWSSEGVNEKLFF. The CDR3, as DNA: TGTGCCTGGAGCTCAGAGGGGGTTAATGAAAAACTGTTTTTT. The chain couples TRBV30 to TRBJ1-4; a weak D match, TRBD1 (6 bases). Germline lookup yields CDR1 GTSNPN and CDR2 SVGIG (reference sequence). The CDR3 loop spans 14 amino acids. The V end was cut by 3 bases, the J end by 4 bases, with 12 bases between. The entire variable domain, with the rest obtained from reference TRBV30 and TRBJ1-4, is as follows: SQTIHQWPATLVQPVGSPLSLECTVEGTSNPNLYWYRQAAGRGLQLLFYSVGIGQISSEVPQNLSASRPQDRQFILSSKKLLLSDSGFYLCAWSSEGVNEKLFFGSGTQLSVL.

J is TRBJ2-7 and V is TRBV4-1; 11 nucleotides line up with TRBD1. The germline V gene has CDR1 MGHRA and CDR2 YSYEKL. This CDR3 region has 14 residues. The ends lost 4 bases at V and 4 bases at J; junction bases unmatched: 3. CDR3 residues: CASSRGTGGYEQYF. The CDR3 nucleotides read TGCGCCAGCAGCCGGGGGACAGGGGGTTACGAGCAGTACTTC.

This chain joins TRBV9 and TRBJ1-5; perhaps TRBD1 as D (5 bases). CDR1 SGDLS and CDR2 YYNGEE come from the germline V gene. The CDR3 covers 13 residues. Trimming cost V 5 bases and J 4 bases, with 10 bases left between them. Here the CDR3 DNA reads TGTGCCAGCAGTACAGGATTTAATCAGCCCCAGCATTTT. Protein product: CASSTGFNQPQHF.

The rearrangement uses TRBV4-3 and TRBJ2-2; 8 bases map to TRBD2. CDR3 length: 16 amino acids. Trimming took 4 bases from V and 6 from J; bases not matched to a gene: 10. CDR1 LGHNA and CDR2 YSLEER come from the germline V gene. In DNA, the CDR3 is TGCGCCAGCAGCCTGACCGGGACTAGAATCTCCGGGGAGCTGTTTTTT. This codes for CASSLTGTRISGELFF.

This clone was recorded once. The gene calls are TRBV7-2 and TRBJ1-2; D may be TRBD1 (5 bases). This CDR3 has 15 residues. In germline, CDR1 is SGHTA, CDR2 FQGNSA. The germline V and J ends were trimmed by 5 bases and 0 bases, with 13 bases remaining between them. The chain's CDR3 is CASSPGGGANYGYTF. CDR3 coding DNA: TGTGCCAGCAGCCCCGGGGGGGGAGCTAACTATGGCTACACCTTC.

This clone was seen a handful of times. The rearrangement uses TRBV5-1 and TRBJ1-5; TRBD1 matches at 7 bases. The CDR3 loop spans 14 amino acids. CDR1 and CDR2 from the germline V gene are SGHRS and YFSETQ. Trimming removed 2 bases from V and 8 bases from J; junction bases left unmatched: 7. The chain's CDR3 is CASSLTGTEEPQHF. Here the CDR3 DNA reads TGCGCCAGCAGCTTAACCGGGACAGAAGAGCCCCAGCATTTT.